The 26 T cell receptor beta chains listed next were all sequenced from one sample in a study of T-cell memory formation after mild COVID-19. A single record per CDR3 protein comes from TCRdb applying MiXCR to the 5' RACE reads. The repertoire has about 200,000 distinct CDR3 sequences, about a sixth of them found once; the top ten carry 2.4%. Specimen: PBMCs or a T cell subset sorted from them (not recorded which). These receptors all stem from an adult woman who had mild COVID-19 (a few samples of this study predate the infection). Cell type and time point are not known.

This clonotype showed up many times. V and J are TRBV24-1 and TRBJ2-2; TRBD1 is a possible D gene (6 bases). The germline V gene encodes CDR1 KGHDR and CDR2 SFDVKD. The CDR3 totals 15 residues. V gave up 3 bases and J gave up 7 bases, with 14 bases separating them. The DNA of the CDR3 is TGTGCCACCAGTGATCCCTCTTCGACAGGCGGGGAGCTGTTTTTT. Translation: CATSDPSSTGGELFF.

The V call is TRBV6-6, the J call TRBJ1-5; maybe TRBD1 (5 bases). This CDR3 is 14 amino acids long. From germline, CDR1 is MNHNY and CDR2 SVGAGI (reference sequence). The V gene lost 2 bases and the J gene lost 3 bases, with 8 bases spanning the gap. The CDR3, as DNA: TGTGCCAGCAGTTACCAGGGTTCCAATCAGCCCCAGCATTTT. Encoded protein: CASSYQGSNQPQHF.

The gene calls are TRBV5-1 and TRBJ2-7, with TRBD1 matching over 7 bases. V trimming: 3 bases; J trimming: 3 bases; junction bases outside the gene matches: 9. CDR3 length: 15 amino acids. The germline V gene encodes CDR1 SGHRS and CDR2 YFSETQ. The CDR3 sequence: CASSSTGERVYEQYF. The CDR3 DNA sequence: TGCGCCAGCAGCTCAACAGGGGAACGTGTCTACGAGCAGTACTTC.

This clonotype was found many times. J is TRBJ2-1 and V is TRBV5-1; D is undetermined. V shed 0 bases and J shed 6 bases, with 7 bases lying between them. The germline V gene encodes CDR1 SGHRS and CDR2 YFSETQ. The CDR3 runs to 13 residues. CDR3 loop: CASSLASPNEQFF. CDR3 nucleotides: TGCGCCAGCAGCTTGGCTTCACCCAATGAGCAGTTCTTC.

About this clonotype itself: Mismatch with germline at one junction end may stem from a read error. This chain joins TRBV10-3 and TRBJ2-7, with a tentative D call TRBD2 (6 bases). Germline CDR1 ENHRY, CDR2 SYGVKD. The CDR3 extends over 13 amino acids. This chain's CDR3 is CAISESVRGGLIF. The CDR3 nucleotides read TGTGCCATCAGTGAGTCAGTGAGGGGAGGCCTTATCTTC.

This clonotype turned up a few times. The chain uses TRBV7-8 and TRBJ1-2; D is unclear. The germline V and J ends were trimmed by 3 bases and 4 bases, with 12 bases remaining between them. The length of the CDR3 is 14 residues. From germline, CDR1 is SGHVS and CDR2 FQNEAQ. The CDR3 DNA reads TGTGCCAGCAGCTTGACCAAGGAGGGCTATGGCTACACCTTC. It yields the protein CASSLTKEGYGYTF. Using reference TRBV7-8 and TRBJ1-2 for the parts outside the CDR3, the full variable domain is GAGVSQSPRYKVAKRGQDVALRCDPISGHVSLFWYQQALGQGPEFLTYFQNEAQLDKSGLPSDRFFAERPEGSVSTLKIQRTQQEDSAVYLCASSLTKEGYGYTFGSGTRLTVV.

The CDR3, as DNA: TGCGCCAGCAGCTTGAGTTCAGAAAGGAAACACGAGCAGTACTTC. It codes for CASSLSSERKHEQYF. The chain has TRBV5-1 and TRBJ2-7; D not certain. Trimming removed 1 base from V and 5 bases from J, with 16 bases in between. From germline, CDR1 is SGHRS and CDR2 YFSETQ. This CDR3 region has 15 residues.

The chain links TRBV5-1 to TRBJ2-5; D may be TRBD2 (6 bases). Germline lookup yields CDR1 SGHRS and CDR2 YFSETQ. The CDR3 runs 14 residues. Between the trimmed V and J ends, which lost 0 bases and 3 bases, there was a span of 9 bases. Written as DNA, the CDR3 is TGCGCCAGCAGCTTGGGGGACTGGGAAGAGACCCAGTACTTC. Residues: CASSLGDWEETQYF.

This clonotype was found a few times. V usage is TRBV7-8 and J usage is TRBJ2-4; TRBD2 might be the D (6 bases). The V and J ends lost 5 bases and 7 bases respectively, with 18 bases between them. The CDR3 is 15 residues long. The germline gives CDR1 SGHVS, CDR2 FQNEAQ. CDR3 residues: CASSPSRLVRNIQYF. The CDR3 DNA is TGTGCCAGCAGCCCTTCCCGACTAGTACGGAACATTCAGTACTTC.

This chain connects TRBV5-6 to TRBJ2-7, with D uncertain. The CDR3 totals 14 residues. Trimming took off 4 bases at V and 2 bases at J, with 13 bases between the two ends. The germline CDR1 and CDR2 sequences are SGHDT and YYEEEE. The CDR3: CASSPGPPPYEQYF. The CDR3 coding sequence is TGTGCCAGCAGCCCTGGACCTCCGCCCTACGAGCAGTACTTC.

This clonotype was seen a handful of times. The J gene is TRBJ2-3, the V gene TRBV3-1; a weak D match, TRBD2 (6 bases). In germline, CDR1 is LGHDT, CDR2 YNNKEL (reference sequence). This CDR3 region has 16 residues. The germline V and J ends were trimmed by 1 base and 0 bases, with 11 bases remaining between them. In DNA, the CDR3 is TGTGCCAGCAGCCAAGGGAAGCGGGCCAGCACAGATACGCAGTATTTT. Translating gives CASSQGKRASTDTQYF.

The chain has TRBV7-3 and TRBJ1-6; D may be TRBD1 (5 bases). The CDR3 is made up of 13 amino acids. V was shortened by 4 bases and J by 7 bases, with 8 bases between the two germline ends. The germline gives CDR1 SGHTA, CDR2 FQGTGA. In DNA, the CDR3 is TGTGCCAGCAGCTCGGACACGAATTCACCCCTCCACTTT. Translating gives CASSSDTNSPLHF.

The gene calls are TRBV4-1 and TRBJ2-7; D possibly matches TRBD1 or TRBD2 (5 bases each). Germline loops: CDR1 MGHRA, CDR2 YSYEKL. The CDR3 has 15 amino acids. Trimming shortened V by 4 bases and J by 7 bases, and 20 bases separated the two germline ends. The CDR3 region has the DNA TGCGCCAGCAGCCCGGGGCCGAGCCCGGCAGGGGAGCAGTACTTC. Translated, it gives CASSPGPSPAGEQYF.

The count of this clonotype is one. The chain links TRBV15 to TRBJ1-2, with unresolved D. The CDR3 totals 14 residues. The germline CDR1 and CDR2 sequences are LNHNV and YYDKDF (reference sequence). The ends were cut back, 0 bases at V and 3 bases at J, with 8 bases in the middle. The CDR3 loop is CATSRDLADYGYTF. The CDR3 region has the DNA TGTGCCACCAGCAGAGATCTTGCCGACTATGGCTACACCTTC.

The table lists this clonotype with a few counts. This chain uses TRBV5-1 with TRBJ2-2, with TRBD2 identical over 7 bases. This CDR3 spans 13 amino acids. V shed 10 bases, J shed 3 bases, and the junction held 6 bases outside the gene matches. The germline V gene encodes CDR1 SGHRS and CDR2 YFSETQ. CDR3 amino acids: CAGRETDTGELFF. The CDR3 coding sequence is TGCGCCGGGAGGGAGACCGACACCGGGGAGCTGTTTTTT.

This clonotype was recorded at least ten times. The rearrangement uses TRBV2 and TRBJ2-7, with 7 bases aligning to TRBD1. The CDR3 is made up of 15 amino acids. CDR1 is SNHLY and CDR2 is FYNNEI in the germline V gene. V shed 4 bases, J shed 0 bases, and the junction held 6 bases outside the gene matches. The chain's CDR3 is CASSGRDRFSYEQYF. The CDR3 DNA is TGTGCCAGCAGTGGCCGGGACAGATTCTCCTACGAGCAGTACTTC.

V is TRBV4-1 and J is TRBJ2-2; possible D gene TRBD2, 6 bases. Per germline, CDR1 MGHRA and CDR2 YSYEKL. Trimming cost V 1 base and J 4 bases, with 10 bases left between them. The CDR3 has 15 amino acids. The CDR3 nucleotides are TGCGCCAGCAGCCAAGTGGGGAGGCTCACCGGGGAGCTGTTTTTT. Protein product: CASSQVGRLTGELFF.

Ten or more counts support this clonotype. The chain joins TRBV7-6 to TRBJ1-6; D not resolved. V lost 0 bases, J lost 7 bases, and 10 bases lay in between. Germline assignment: CDR1 SGHVS and CDR2 FNYEAQ. CDR3 length: 15 amino acids. The DNA for the CDR3 is TGTGCCAGCAGCTTAGCATCTGGGGTAAATTCACCCCTCCACTTT. It translates to CASSLASGVNSPLHF.

The chain carries TRBV14 and TRBJ2-5; D is possibly TRBD1 (5 bases). The germline CDR1 and CDR2 sequences are SGHDN and FVKESK. V was clipped by 1 base and J by 4 bases, with 13 bases between them. This CDR3 spans 15 amino acids. The CDR3 loop reads CASSQGGSFPETQYF. In nucleotides, the CDR3 is TGTGCCAGCAGCCAAGGGGGCAGTTTCCCAGAGACCCAGTACTTC. Based on the CDR3 plus reference TRBV14 and TRBJ2-5, the full variable domain is EAGVTQFPSHSVIEKGQTVTLRCDPISGHDNLYWYRRVMGKEIKFLLHFVKESKQDESGMPNNRFLAERTGGTYSTLKVQPAELEDSGVYFCASSQGGSFPETQYFGPGTRLLVL.

A few counts support this clonotype. The chain is built from TRBV20-1 and TRBJ1-5; TRBD1 might be the D (6 bases). V shed 6 bases and J shed 12 bases, with 15 bases lying between them. The CDR3 totals 11 residues. Per germline, CDR1 DFQATT and CDR2 SNEGSKA (reference sequence). CDR3 region: CSAFRGSSQHF. The CDR3 DNA reads TGCAGTGCGTTCAGGGGTAGTAGCCAGCATTTT.

V usage is TRBV20-1 and J usage is TRBJ2-1, with 10 positions matching TRBD2. Germline V gene data show CDR1 as DFQATT and CDR2 as SNEGSKA (reference sequence). V shed 3 bases and J 5 bases; nucleotides not matched to a gene: 7. The CDR3 length is 15 residues. CDR3 DNA: TGCAGTGCTAGTCCTAGCGGGAGCCTGCACAATGAGCAGTTCTTC. This codes for CSASPSGSLHNEQFF.

A word on this clonotype: A much larger clonotype is one base distant, so this may be a read error. The V and J genes are TRBV2 and TRBJ1-5; TRBD1 aligns across 7 bases. V dropped 7 bases and J dropped 4; count of bases not matched to a gene: 4. CDR3 size: 13 residues. Per germline, CDR1 SNHLY and CDR2 FYNNEI. The DNA of the CDR3 is TGTGCCAGCACCGGGACAGATAATCAGCCCCAGCATTTT. Its translation: CASTGTDNQPQHF. The whole variable domain, filled in from reference TRBV2 and TRBJ1-5, reads EPEVTQTPSHQVTQMGQEVILRCVPISNHLYFYWYRQILGQKVEFLVSFYNNEISEKSEIFDDQFSVERPDGSNFTLKIRSTKLEDSAMYFCASTGTDNQPQHFGDGTRLSIL.

A few counts support this clonotype. The rearrangement joins TRBV30 to TRBJ1-1, with 8 bases aligning to TRBD1. Trimming at V came to 3 bases and at J to 6 bases, leaving 6 bases not matched to a gene. The length of the CDR3 is 13 residues. Germline CDR1 and CDR2: GTSNPN and SVGIG (reference sequence). The CDR3 sequence: CAWRYRGAPEAFF. CDR3 DNA sequence: TGTGCCTGGAGGTACAGGGGGGCTCCTGAAGCTTTCTTT.

The chain uses TRBV11-2 and TRBJ2-3; TRBD2 matches at 10 bases. With 1 base clipped from V and 1 base from J, the junction kept 2 bases outside the gene matches. The CDR3 covers 16 residues. The germline gives CDR1 SGHAT, CDR2 FQNNGV. The CDR3 sequence: CASSLASGGRTDTQYF. The CDR3 nucleotides are TGTGCCAGCAGCTTAGCTAGCGGGGGACGCACAGATACGCAGTATTTT.

A few counts support this clonotype. The chain combines TRBV19 with TRBJ1-2; D is unclear. The V gene's germline CDR1 is LNHDA and CDR2 SQIVND (reference sequence). Trimming shortened V by 0 bases and J by 5 bases, and 13 bases separated the two germline ends. The CDR3 is made up of 15 amino acids. This chain's CDR3 is CASSIDRADWYGYTF. In DNA, the CDR3 is TGTGCCAGTAGTATAGACCGTGCTGACTGGTATGGCTACACCTTC.

This clonotype occurred many times. This chain links TRBV7-9 with TRBJ2-1; TRBD1 matches at 11 bases. From germline, CDR1 is SEHNR and CDR2 FQNEAQ (reference sequence). V trimming: 2 bases; J trimming: 6 bases; junction bases outside the gene matches: 3. This CDR3 comprises 15 residues. CDR3 in DNA: TGTGCCAGCAGCTTATTAGGGACAGGGGGCAATGAGCAGTTCTTC. Translated: CASSLLGTGGNEQFF.